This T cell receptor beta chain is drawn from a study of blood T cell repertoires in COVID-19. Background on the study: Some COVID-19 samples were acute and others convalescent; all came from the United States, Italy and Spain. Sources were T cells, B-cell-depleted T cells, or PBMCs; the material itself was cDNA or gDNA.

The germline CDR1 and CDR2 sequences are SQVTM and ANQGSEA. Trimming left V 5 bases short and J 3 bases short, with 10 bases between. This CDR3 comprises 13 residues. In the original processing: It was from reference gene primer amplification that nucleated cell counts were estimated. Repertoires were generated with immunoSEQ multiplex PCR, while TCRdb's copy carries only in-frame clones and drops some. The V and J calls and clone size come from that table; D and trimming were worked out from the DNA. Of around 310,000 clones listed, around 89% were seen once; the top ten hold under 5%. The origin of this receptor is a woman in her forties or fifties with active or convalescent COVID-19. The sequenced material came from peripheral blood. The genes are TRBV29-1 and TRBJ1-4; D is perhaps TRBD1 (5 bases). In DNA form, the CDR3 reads TGCAGCGTTCGGGGGTGGGCTAATGAAAAACTGTTTTTT. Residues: CSVRGWANEKLFF.